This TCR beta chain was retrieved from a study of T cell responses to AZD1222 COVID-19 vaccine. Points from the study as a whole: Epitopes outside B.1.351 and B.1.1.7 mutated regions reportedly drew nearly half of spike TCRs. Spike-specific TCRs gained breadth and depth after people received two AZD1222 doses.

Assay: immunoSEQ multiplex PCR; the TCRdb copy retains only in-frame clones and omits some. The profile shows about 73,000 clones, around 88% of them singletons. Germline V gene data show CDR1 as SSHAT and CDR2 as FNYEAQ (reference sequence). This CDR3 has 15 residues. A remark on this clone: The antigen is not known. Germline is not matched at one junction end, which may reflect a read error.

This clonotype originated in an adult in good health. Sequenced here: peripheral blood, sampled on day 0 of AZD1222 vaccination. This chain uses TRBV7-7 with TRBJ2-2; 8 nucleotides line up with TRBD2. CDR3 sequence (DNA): TGTGCTAGCAGCTTAGGCGGGGGGCAGACCGGGGAGCTGTTTTTT. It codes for CASSLGGGQTGELFF.